Presented here are 5 T cell receptor beta chains from one specimen sequenced in a study of blood T cell repertoires in COVID-19. The data were produced by immunoSEQ multiplex PCR, yet TCRdb's version contains in-frame clones alone and is incomplete. The table records under 200,000 clones, around 83% of them present only once. The sample consisted of peripheral blood. These receptors came from a middle-aged woman with acute or convalescent COVID-19.

V gene TRBV7-2 combines with J gene TRBJ2-7; 7 bases agree with TRBD2. The CDR3 has 15 amino acids. Germline V gene data show CDR1 as SGHTA and CDR2 as FQGNSA. The V gene end was trimmed by 5 bases and the J gene end by 0 bases; junction bases not matched to a gene: 7. CDR3 amino acids: CASSPSGVSSYEQYF. The CDR3 DNA reads as TGTGCCAGCAGCCCCAGCGGGGTCAGCTCCTACGAGCAGTACTTC. The complete variable domain, with remaining parts taken from reference TRBV7-2 and TRBJ2-7, reads GAGVSQSPSNKVTEKGKDVELRCDPISGHTALYWYRQSLGQGLEFLIYFQGNSAPDKSGLPSDRFSAERTGGSVSTLTIQRTQQEDSAVYLCASSPSGVSSYEQYFGPGTRLTVT.

The chain is built from TRBV10-3 and TRBJ1-1; D may be TRBD1 (6 bases). The CDR3 length is 14 residues. V lost 11 bases and J 1 base, leaving 17 bases between the germline ends. The V gene's germline CDR1 is ENHRY and CDR2 SYGVKD. The CDR3 loop reads CAAQPAQGNTEAFF. The CDR3 DNA is TGTGCCGCACAGCCGGCACAGGGGAACACTGAAGCTTTCTTT.

The V call is TRBV19, the J call TRBJ1-5, with a weak D call TRBD1 (5 bases). Germline V gives CDR1 LNHDA, CDR2 SQIVND (reference sequence). The CDR3 runs 14 residues. Trimming took off 8 bases at V and 5 bases at J, with 16 bases between the two ends. The DNA of the CDR3 is TGTGCCAGTTTGGACCTTGGAGGGGATCAGCCCCAGCATTTT. Protein: CASLDLGGDQPQHF.

The rearrangement joins TRBV6-5 to TRBJ1-5, with 7 nucleotides matching TRBD1. There are 13 residues in the CDR3. With V trimmed by 5 bases and J by 6 bases, 4 bases remained unmatched. Looked up from germline, CDR1 is MNHEY and CDR2 is SVGAGI. This chain's CDR3 is CASSRGRGQPQHF. DNA for the CDR3: TGTGCCAGCAGTAGGGGGCGCGGTCAGCCCCAGCATTTT.

V and J are TRBV27 and TRBJ1-2; possibly TRBD1 for D (6 bases). Germline assignment: CDR1 MNHEY and CDR2 SMNVEV (reference sequence). Trimming took 4 bases from V and 3 from J, leaving 12 bases between them. The CDR3 runs to 14 residues. The CDR3 here is CASSSQGGYYGYTF. The CDR3 nucleotides are TGTGCCAGCAGTTCCCAAGGGGGTTACTATGGCTACACCTTC.